The 22 T cell receptor beta chains below all came from one sample that was sequenced in a study of blood T cells in healthy people across ages. Primers used in a second PCR of about 7 to 11 cycles were a sample-barcoded 5' primer and a J-beta primer mix. TCRdb redid the calling of the 5' RACE reads with MiXCR, one entry per CDR3 protein. The profile shows around 2 million distinct CDR3 sequences, about two fifths of them singletons. Sequencing was performed on blood. The receptors were gathered from a human donor in good health.

This clonotype was recorded once. Its ends do not fully match the called genes, so a read error is possible. The rearrangement links TRBV7-9 to TRBJ1-1, with D possibly being TRBD1 (6 bases). The length of the CDR3 is 14 residues. CDR1 and CDR2 (germline): SEHNR, FQNEAQ (reference sequence). CDR3 region: CASSFGGLGTETFF. The CDR3 DNA is TGTGCCAGCAGCTTCGGGGGCCTTGGCACTGAAACTTTCTTT.

This clonotype showed up just a few times. The J gene is TRBJ1-1, the V gene TRBV7-9; a weak D match, TRBD1 (5 bases). The CDR3 consists of 12 residues. V lost 1 base and J 12 bases, leaving 12 bases between the germline ends. Germline-derived CDR1 and CDR2 are SEHNR and FQNEAQ (reference sequence). The CDR3 nucleotides read TGTGCCAGCAGCTTAGGGGACCGCTTTCCTTTCTTT. The encoded protein is CASSLGDRFPFF.

This clonotype was counted only a few times. This chain joins TRBV6-4 and TRBJ1-2; the match to TRBD1 covers 8 bases. V lost 11 bases, J lost 3 bases, and 11 bases stayed unmatched. Germline values: CDR1 MRHNA, CDR2 SNTAGT. The CDR3 is made up of 14 amino acids. CDR3: CALRGPRGDYGYTF. The CDR3 region has the DNA TGTGCCCTCAGGGGGCCCCGCGGGGACTATGGCTACACCTTC.

The chain's CDR3 is CASSLAGFNQPQHF. In DNA, the CDR3 is TGTGCCAGCAGCTTAGCAGGGTTTAATCAGCCCCAGCATTTT. The rearrangement uses TRBV7-2 and TRBJ1-5, with D unresolved. Germline CDR1 reads SGHTA; CDR2 reads FQGNSA. The V gene lost 0 bases and the J gene lost 4 bases, with 7 bases spanning the gap. The length of the CDR3 is 14 residues. The variable domain in full, completed from reference TRBV7-2 and TRBJ1-5, reads GAGVSQSPSNKVTEKGKDVELRCDPISGHTALYWYRQSLGQGLEFLIYFQGNSAPDKSGLPSDRFSAERTGGSVSTLTIQRTQQEDSAVYLCASSLAGFNQPQHFGDGTRLSIL.

The genes are TRBV5-1 and TRBJ1-1; 9 positions agree with TRBD1. Unmatched junction bases numbered 8, after V lost 4 bases and J lost 4 bases. Looked up from germline, CDR1 is SGHRS and CDR2 is YFSETQ. The CDR3 extends over 15 amino acids. CDR3 residues: CASSVSTGGVTEAFF. The CDR3 DNA reads TGCGCCAGCAGCGTATCGACAGGGGGGGTCACTGAAGCTTTCTTT.

This chain uses TRBV9 with TRBJ1-1; a weak D match, TRBD1 (5 bases). Germline V gives CDR1 SGDLS, CDR2 YYNGEE. The CDR3 is 14 residues long. V was shortened by 1 base and J by 2 bases, with 9 bases between the two germline ends. The CDR3 spells CASSVSGANTEAFF. The CDR3 DNA is TGTGCCAGCAGCGTATCCGGGGCTAACACTGAAGCTTTCTTT.

This clonotype has just a few counts. Written as DNA, the CDR3 is TGTGCCAGCAGAGACGGCGACCCTTACAATGAGCAGTTCTTC. Protein sequence: CASRDGDPYNEQFF. The J gene is TRBJ2-1, the V gene TRBV2; D not resolved. The germline V and J ends were trimmed by 6 bases and 4 bases, with 13 bases remaining between them. Looked up from germline, CDR1 is SNHLY and CDR2 is FYNNEI. The CDR3 spans 14 residues. Drawing the rest from reference TRBV2 and TRBJ2-1, the complete variable domain is EPEVTQTPSHQVTQMGQEVILRCVPISNHLYFYWYRQILGQKVEFLVSFYNNEISEKSEIFDDQFSVERPDGSNFTLKIRSTKLEDSAMYFCASRDGDPYNEQFFGPGTRLTVL.

This clonotype was seen only a few times. The chain is built from TRBV7-3 and TRBJ2-1; 9 bases match TRBD2. From germline, CDR1 is SGHTA and CDR2 FQGTGA. The CDR3 spans 16 residues. The junction had 5 bases not matched to a gene; V was cut back by 1 base and J by 4 bases. CDR3 sequence (DNA): TGTGCCAGCAGCTTAAATGCGGGGGGGATATACAATGAGCAGTTCTTC. Translating it yields CASSLNAGGIYNEQFF.

This clonotype occurred a few times. The chain carries TRBV20-1 and TRBJ2-3; 7 positions match TRBD2. The junction had 10 bases not matched to a gene; V was cut back by 0 bases and J by 1 base. Per germline, CDR1 DFQATT and CDR2 SNEGSKA (reference sequence). There are 17 residues in the CDR3. The CDR3 here is CSARDNFGGGGTDTQYF. The CDR3 DNA is TGCAGTGCTAGAGACAACTTTGGCGGGGGTGGCACAGATACGCAGTATTTT.

The chain joins TRBV5-1 to TRBJ2-3; tentative D call: TRBD2 (5 bases). Trimming took off 0 bases at V and 7 bases at J, with 9 bases between the two ends. There are 13 residues in the CDR3. Germline lookup yields CDR1 SGHRS and CDR2 YFSETQ. The CDR3 DNA reads TGCGCCAGCAGCTTGGTTTTCGGGAATACGCAGTATTTT. Encoded protein: CASSLVFGNTQYF.

V is TRBV9 and J is TRBJ1-2, with no clear D. Germline-derived CDR1 and CDR2 are SGDLS and YYNGEE. The CDR3 is 13 amino acids. Trimming cost V 0 bases and J 7 bases, with 10 bases left between them. The CDR3 bases are TGTGCCAGCAGCGTAGTGCAAGGGCTTGGCTACACCTTC. Translation gives CASSVVQGLGYTF.

The chain combines TRBV6-2 or TRBV6-3 with TRBJ1-5; tentatively, D is TRBD1 (6 bases). The V gene lost 5 bases and the J gene lost 6 bases, with 11 bases spanning the gap. The CDR3 consists of 13 residues. The germline gives CDR1 MNHEY, CDR2 SVGEGT. CDR3 amino acids: CASSNGGSQPQHF. The CDR3 DNA reads as TGTGCCAGCAGTAACGGGGGCAGTCAGCCCCAGCATTTT.

This clonotype was found a few times. The V and J genes are TRBV12-3 or TRBV12-4 and TRBJ1-1; no reliable D call. With 3 bases removed from V and 0 bases from J, the gap between germline ends came to 17 bases. The CDR3 sequence is 17 residues long. The CDR3 loop is CASSFSLGKGMNTEAFF. In DNA form, the CDR3 reads TGTGCCAGCAGTTTTTCCCTAGGGAAAGGGATGAACACTGAAGCTTTCTTT.

This clonotype has only a few counts. The chain recombines TRBV20-1 with TRBJ2-3, with no clear D. The CDR3 has 14 amino acids. The germline V gene has CDR1 DFQATT and CDR2 SNEGSKA (reference sequence). The V end lost 3 bases, the J end lost 8 bases, and 18 bases lay between the germline ends. The CDR3, as DNA: TGCAGTGCTAGTAGTGGGTTACGAGCTGGTACGCAGTATTTT. As protein: CSASSGLRAGTQYF.

This clonotype has ten or more counts. V is TRBV29-1 and J is TRBJ2-7; D is undetermined. The CDR3 runs to 14 residues. Trimming cost V 4 bases and J 5 bases, with 18 bases left between them. Germline-derived CDR1 and CDR2 are SQVTM and ANQGSEA. The CDR3 sequence is CSVGWGTGSDEQYF. The CDR3 DNA reads TGCAGCGTTGGATGGGGAACTGGTTCGGACGAGCAGTACTTC.

The V and J genes are TRBV30 and TRBJ1-2; 8 nucleotides match TRBD1. CDR1 and CDR2 from the germline V gene are GTSNPN and SVGIG (reference sequence). This CDR3 contains 14 residues. The junction had 9 bases not matched to a gene; V was cut back by 3 bases and J by 6 bases. DNA for the CDR3: TGTGCCTGGAGCGTACGACAGGGGCTAGATGGCTACACCTTC. The encoded protein is CAWSVRQGLDGYTF.

The CDR3 sequence: CASSEGQGAIYEQYF. The CDR3 coding sequence is TGTGCCAGCAGCGAGGGACAGGGGGCAATTTACGAGCAGTACTTC. This chain joins TRBV6-1 and TRBJ2-7; 12 bases are shared with TRBD1. Germline loops: CDR1 MNHNS, CDR2 SASEGT. CDR3 length: 15 residues. Losses at the gene ends were 6 bases for V and 4 bases for J; bases not matched to a gene: 7.

This clonotype was counted between two and nine times. The chain uses TRBV7-2 and TRBJ1-2, with D uncertain. Germline CDR1 reads SGHTA; CDR2 reads FQGNSA. CDR3 size: 13 residues. Trimming cost V 3 bases and J 6 bases, with 11 bases left between them. The CDR3 bases are TGTGCCAGCAGCTTTACCCTTGGAGATGGCTACACCTTC. Translation gives CASSFTLGDGYTF.

The chain couples TRBV20-1 to TRBJ2-7; TRBD1 agrees at 7 bases. This CDR3 is 15 amino acids long. V shed 1 base and J 0 bases; nucleotides not matched to a gene: 6. Germline V gene data show CDR1 as DFQATT and CDR2 as SNEGSKA (reference sequence). CDR3 in DNA: TGCAGTGCTAGAGCATCAGGGGGAAACTCCTACGAGCAGTACTTC. The encoded protein is CSARASGGNSYEQYF.

This clonotype has more than one count but fewer than ten. The J gene is TRBJ1-1, the V gene TRBV29-1; TRBD1 matches 8 bases. This CDR3 comprises 14 residues. Losses at the gene ends were 6 bases for V and 1 base for J; bases not matched to a gene: 7. Germline lookup yields CDR1 SQVTM and CDR2 ANQGSEA. The CDR3 nucleotides read TGCAGCGTCGACAGGGGCGGTGGGAACACTGAAGCTTTCTTT. It yields the protein CSVDRGGGNTEAFF.

The V and J genes are TRBV6-5 and TRBJ1-6; D is possibly TRBD1 (5 bases). The CDR3 sequence is 15 residues long. The germline CDR1 and CDR2 sequences are MNHEY and SVGAGI. V lost 2 bases to trimming and J lost 7 bases, with 12 bases between them. CDR3: CASSYGQGYNSPLHF. CDR3 DNA sequence: TGTGCCAGCAGTTACGGGCAGGGTTACAATTCACCCCTCCACTTT.

The genes are TRBV4-2 and TRBJ2-1; tentative D call: TRBD2 (6 bases). This CDR3 comprises 14 residues. In germline, CDR1 is LGHNA, CDR2 YNFKEQ. V was trimmed by 0 bases and J by 10 bases, leaving 13 bases between them. CDR3 DNA: TGTGCCAGCAGCCAAGATATTCTGGCGGGAGAGCAGTTCTTC. This gives the protein CASSQDILAGEQFF.